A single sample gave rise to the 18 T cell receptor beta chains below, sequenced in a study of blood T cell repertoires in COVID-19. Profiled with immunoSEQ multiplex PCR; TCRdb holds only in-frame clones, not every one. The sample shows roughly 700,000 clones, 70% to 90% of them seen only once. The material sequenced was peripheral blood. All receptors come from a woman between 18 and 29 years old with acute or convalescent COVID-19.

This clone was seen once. CDR3 amino acids: CASTPRGSGEQYF. CDR3 coding DNA: TGTGCCAGCACCCCGAGGGGGAGTGGGGAGCAGTACTTC. This chain connects TRBV6-5 to TRBJ2-7; a possible D gene is TRBD1 (6 bases). The CDR3 is 13 amino acids. Per the germline V gene, CDR1 is MNHEY and CDR2 is SVGAGI. V lost 7 bases and J lost 7, with 17 bases in between.

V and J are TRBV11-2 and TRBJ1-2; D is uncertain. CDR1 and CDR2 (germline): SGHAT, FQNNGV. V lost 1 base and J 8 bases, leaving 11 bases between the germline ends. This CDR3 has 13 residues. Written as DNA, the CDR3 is TGTGCCAGCAGCTTAGCCTTCAAGCGGGGCTACACCTTC. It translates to CASSLAFKRGYTF.

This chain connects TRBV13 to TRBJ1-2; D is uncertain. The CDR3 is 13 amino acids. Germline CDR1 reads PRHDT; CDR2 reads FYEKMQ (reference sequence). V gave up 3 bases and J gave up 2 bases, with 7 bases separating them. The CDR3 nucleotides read TGTGCCAGCAGCTTGGGAGTAAACTATGGCTACACCTTC. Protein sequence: CASSLGVNYGYTF.

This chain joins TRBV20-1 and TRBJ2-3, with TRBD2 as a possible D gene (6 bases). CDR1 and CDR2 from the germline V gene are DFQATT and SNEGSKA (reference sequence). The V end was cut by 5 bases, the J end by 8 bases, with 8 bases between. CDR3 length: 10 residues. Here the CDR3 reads CSASGGTQYF. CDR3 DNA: TGCAGTGCTTCCGGGGGTACGCAGTATTTT.

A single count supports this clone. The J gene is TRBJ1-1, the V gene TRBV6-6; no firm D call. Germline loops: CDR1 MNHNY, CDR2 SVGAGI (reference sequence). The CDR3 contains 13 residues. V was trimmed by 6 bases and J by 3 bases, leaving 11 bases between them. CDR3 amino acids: CASRADRYTEAFF. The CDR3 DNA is TGTGCCAGCAGAGCGGACCGTTACACTGAAGCTTTCTTT.

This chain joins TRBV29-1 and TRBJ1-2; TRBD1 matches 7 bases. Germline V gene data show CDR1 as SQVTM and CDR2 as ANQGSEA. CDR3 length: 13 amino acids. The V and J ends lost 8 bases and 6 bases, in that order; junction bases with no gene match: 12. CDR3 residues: CSTQQDRRHGYTF. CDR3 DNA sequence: TGCAGCACTCAACAGGACAGGAGACATGGCTACACCTTC.

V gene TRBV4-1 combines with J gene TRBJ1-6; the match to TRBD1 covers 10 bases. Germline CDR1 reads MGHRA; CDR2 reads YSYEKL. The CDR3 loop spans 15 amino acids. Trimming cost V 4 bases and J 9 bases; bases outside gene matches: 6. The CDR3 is CASSRPGQGFSPLHF. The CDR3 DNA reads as TGCGCCAGCAGCCGCCCGGGACAGGGGTTTTCACCCCTCCACTTT.

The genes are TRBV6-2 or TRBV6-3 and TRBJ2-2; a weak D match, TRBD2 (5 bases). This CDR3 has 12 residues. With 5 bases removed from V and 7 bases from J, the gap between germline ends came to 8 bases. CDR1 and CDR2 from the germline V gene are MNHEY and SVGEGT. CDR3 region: CASSEGYGELFF. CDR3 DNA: TGTGCCAGCAGTGAGGGTTACGGGGAGCTGTTTTTT.

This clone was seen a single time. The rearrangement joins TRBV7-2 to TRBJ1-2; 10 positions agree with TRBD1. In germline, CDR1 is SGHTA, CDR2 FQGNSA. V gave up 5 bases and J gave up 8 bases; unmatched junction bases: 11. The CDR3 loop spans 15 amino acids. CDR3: CASSPTNRDRGGYTF. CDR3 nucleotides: TGTGCCAGCAGCCCCACCAACCGGGACAGGGGCGGCTACACCTTC.

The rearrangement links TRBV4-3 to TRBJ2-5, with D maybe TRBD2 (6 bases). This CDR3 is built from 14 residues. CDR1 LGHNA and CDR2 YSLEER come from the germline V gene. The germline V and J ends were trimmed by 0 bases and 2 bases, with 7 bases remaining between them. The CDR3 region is CASSQDGSQETQYF. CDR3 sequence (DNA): TGCGCCAGCAGCCAAGACGGGAGTCAAGAGACCCAGTACTTC.

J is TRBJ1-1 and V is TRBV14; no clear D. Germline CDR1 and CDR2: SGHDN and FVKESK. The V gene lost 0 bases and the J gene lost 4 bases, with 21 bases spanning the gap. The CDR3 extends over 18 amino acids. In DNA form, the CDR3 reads TGTGCCAGCAGCCAAGAGAAGATCCGGGGTGGACGATTCACTGAAGCTTTCTTT. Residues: CASSQEKIRGGRFTEAFF.

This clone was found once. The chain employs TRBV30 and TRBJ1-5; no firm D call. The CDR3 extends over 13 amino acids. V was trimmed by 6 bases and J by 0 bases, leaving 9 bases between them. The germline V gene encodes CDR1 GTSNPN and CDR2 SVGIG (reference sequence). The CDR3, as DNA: TGTGCCTGCTCGCGCAATAGCAATCAGCCCCAGCATTTT. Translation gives CACSRNSNQPQHF.

This chain's CDR3 is CASSLEGTDKLFF. CDR3 DNA sequence: TGCGCCAGCAGCTTGGAGGGGACAGACAAACTGTTTTTT. V gene TRBV5-1 combines with J gene TRBJ1-4; 7 bases map to TRBD1. This CDR3 has 13 amino acids. Germline loops: CDR1 SGHRS, CDR2 YFSETQ. V gave up 0 bases and J gave up 11 bases; unmatched junction bases: 4.

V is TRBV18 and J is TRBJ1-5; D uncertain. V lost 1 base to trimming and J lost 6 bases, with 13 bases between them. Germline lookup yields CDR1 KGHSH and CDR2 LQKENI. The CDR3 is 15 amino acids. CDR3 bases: TGTGCCAGCTCACCACTCAAGGCGGTGGGTCAGCCCCAGCATTTT. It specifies CASSPLKAVGQPQHF.

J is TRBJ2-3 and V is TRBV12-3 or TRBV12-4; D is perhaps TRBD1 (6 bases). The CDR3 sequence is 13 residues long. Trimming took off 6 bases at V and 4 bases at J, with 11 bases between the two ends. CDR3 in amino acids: CASRTGIADTQYF. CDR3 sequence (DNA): TGTGCCAGCAGAACAGGGATCGCAGATACGCAGTATTTT.

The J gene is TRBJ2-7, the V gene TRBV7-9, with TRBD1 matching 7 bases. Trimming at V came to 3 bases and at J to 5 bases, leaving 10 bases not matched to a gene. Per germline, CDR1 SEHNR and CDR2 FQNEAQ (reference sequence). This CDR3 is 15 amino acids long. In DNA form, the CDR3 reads TGTGCCAGCAGCTTTCCAGGGACAGTGACCAACGAGCAGTACTTC. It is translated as CASSFPGTVTNEQYF.

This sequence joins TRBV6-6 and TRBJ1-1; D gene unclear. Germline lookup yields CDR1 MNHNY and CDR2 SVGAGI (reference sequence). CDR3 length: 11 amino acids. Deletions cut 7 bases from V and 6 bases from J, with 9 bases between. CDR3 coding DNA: TGTGCCAGCACTAGGATAGCTGAAGCTTTCTTT. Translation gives CASTRIAEAFF.

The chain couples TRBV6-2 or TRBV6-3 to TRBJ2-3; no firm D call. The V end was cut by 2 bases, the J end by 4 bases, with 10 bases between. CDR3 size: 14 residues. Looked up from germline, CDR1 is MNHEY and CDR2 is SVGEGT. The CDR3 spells CASSYVGGADTQYF. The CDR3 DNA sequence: TGTGCCAGCAGTTACGTAGGCGGTGCAGATACGCAGTATTTT.